Described below is a single T cell receptor beta chain sequence and its context. Its antigen remains undetermined. Base qualities are missing; no much larger clone stands one base away. Each clonotype received, on average, about 10x coverage in deep resolution sequencing performed on a MiSeq, where the target depth lay between 1 in 1 million and 1 in 200,000 T cells. The immunoSEQ hsTCRB Kit was used to generate TCR beta libraries. The paper's data handling went like this. The data were analyzed with ImmunoSEQ Analyzer and ImmunoSEQ Data Assistant, and V, D and J gene assignments followed IMGT definitions. Clonality was computed as one minus normalized Shannon entropy of productive rearrangement frequencies, ranging from 0 to 1. Only overrepresented clonotypes making up at least 0.05% of the repertoire of each patient were included in the public clonotype analysis. More than ten repertoires from age-matched healthy donors, obtained from immuneACCESS, served as clonality controls. The table was pulled from immuneACCESS by TCRdb, which kept in-frame rearrangements only. Such tables lose some clones; where checked, under half of the loss comes from unresolved V genes, and the rest has no known cause. V, J and clone size reflect that table, while D and trimming were determined from the DNA. This sample has over 140,000 clones in its table, and approximately 80% of those were observed once. The ten largest clonotypes hold about 7.6% of the sample.

Around 1.8 micrograms of genomic DNA were extracted from cryopreserved PBMCs for TCR beta library preparation. Longitudinal blood samples from CLL patients on ibrutinib monotherapy underwent high-throughput TCR beta sequencing. The patients took part in an open-label, single-center phase 2 trial of ibrutinib monotherapy. From V the trimming removes 2 bases and from J it removes 2 bases, while the gene matches leave 7 bases of the junction unaccounted for. Including cysteine and phenylalanine, the CDR3 has 15 amino acids. Only CDR3 DNA remains: 45 bases, in frame from the first base. CDR1 is given as SGHNT and CDR2 as YYREEE, both from the germline V gene (reference sequence). The sample comes from a study of cytotoxic CD8 clonotypes in ibrutinib-treated CLL (TCRdb year 2021). Notes on the research overall: In this cohort, approximately 15 patients were treatment-naive and more than 9 were relapsed/refractory, while approximately 18 had unmutated IGHV. Partial responses were observed in about 24 patients and complete responses in 2; after a median follow-up of around 68 months, remission was maintained in roughly 15 patients and progression was observed in about twelve. Samples at response were collected after a median of about 12 months of treatment, with a range of about 6 to 36 months. Samples averaged approximately 240,000 productive templates and some 96,000 productive rearrangements. Of the roughly 86 participants in the trial, about 25 had longitudinal samples available. Cryopreserved peripheral blood mononuclear cells were obtained prior to treatment, at the time of response, and at either disease progression or sustained remission. Every remission and progressive disease sample was obtained while ibrutinib was still being received by the patients. Here is what the overall study found, with its caveats: Clonality increased at ibrutinib response, stayed stable in sustained remission, and fell back toward baseline at progression. Baseline clonality was found to be higher than that of age-matched healthy donors and was strongly correlated with circulating CD8+ T-cell counts. Lymph node repertoires were not examined, and the timing of sampling was not matched between patients in sustained remission and those whose disease progressed. Public clonotypes were rare and either shrank or stayed stable during treatment, and the rise in clonality at ibrutinib response reflected expansion of private clonotypes.

The V gene is TRBV5-4 and the J gene is TRBJ2-7; a stretch of 7 junction bases matches TRBD2. The source was PBMCs, collected after 36 months of ibrutinib treatment. This sequence originates from a human donor with chronic lymphocytic leukemia. The CDR3 loop reads CASSFKRGYTYEQYF. Read as DNA, the sequence is TGTGCCAGCAGCTTTAAGCGGGGCTACACCTACGAGCAGTACTTC.